Shown below are 32 T cell receptor beta chains from a single sample sequenced in a study of OX40 agonist ivuxolimab in advanced cancers. Method: immunoSEQ multiplex PCR; TCRdb's copy keeps in-frame clones and lacks some. The repertoire holds fewer than 130,000 clones, with approximately 89% as singletons. The specimen comprised CD4+ or CD8+ T cells sorted from blood, sampled in a trial of the OX40 agonist ivuxolimab. The receptors were gathered from an adult with an advanced solid tumor such as melanoma, head and neck, liver or kidney cancer.

Regarding this clone: An end of the junction does not agree with germline; a read error may underlie this. The chain recombines TRBV7-8 with TRBJ2-7; 9 bases are a match to TRBD2. CDR3 length: 13 amino acids. Germline V gene data show CDR1 as SGHVS and CDR2 as FQNEAQ. In DNA, the CDR3 is TGTGCCAGCAGCTTAGGGACTAGCGATAAAGGACTTTTC. Amino acid sequence: CASSLGTSDKGLF.

This clone was observed once. The rearrangement uses TRBV14 and TRBJ1-2; no clear D gene. The CDR3 length is 14 residues. Germline V gene data show CDR1 as SGHDN and CDR2 as FVKESK. Trimming removed 0 bases from V and 5 bases from J, with 10 bases in between. The CDR3 spells CASSQDSASYGYTF. DNA for the CDR3: TGTGCCAGCAGCCAAGATAGTGCCTCGTATGGCTACACCTTC.

This chain links TRBV27 with TRBJ2-3; D is ambiguous. The CDR3 is made up of 15 amino acids. Germline CDR1 is MNHEY and CDR2 is SMNVEV (reference sequence). Deletions cut 3 bases from V and 4 bases from J, with 14 bases between. CDR3 in DNA: TGTGCCAGCAGTTTGGGTTGGGTTAGAGCAGATACGCAGTATTTT. This codes for CASSLGWVRADTQYF.

The chain uses TRBV19 and TRBJ1-4, with 9 bases aligning to TRBD1. With 6 bases clipped from V and 7 bases from J, the junction kept 9 bases outside the gene matches. This CDR3 region has 15 residues. Germline lookup yields CDR1 LNHDA and CDR2 SQIVND (reference sequence). CDR3 sequence reads: CASSRHRGPSEKLFF. The CDR3 nucleotides read TGTGCCAGTAGCCGCCACAGGGGGCCGAGTGAAAAACTGTTTTTT.

This chain connects TRBV4-1 to TRBJ1-5; 7 bases are a match to TRBD1. The CDR3 extends over 16 amino acids. Per germline, CDR1 MGHRA and CDR2 YSYEKL. After removal of 1 base from V and 7 bases from J, the junction contained 10 bases not matched to a gene. This chain's CDR3 is CASSQVSGDRGQPQHF. The CDR3 coding sequence is TGCGCCAGCAGCCAAGTTAGTGGGGACAGAGGACAGCCCCAGCATTTT.

CDR3 amino acids: CASSTLGPDFTGELFF. The CDR3 nucleotides are TGTGCCAGCAGCACCCTGGGCCCTGATTTCACCGGGGAGCTGTTTTTT. J is TRBJ2-2 and V is TRBV7-9; D gene unclear. The CDR3 consists of 16 residues. From germline, CDR1 is SEHNR and CDR2 FQNEAQ (reference sequence). Trimming removed 5 bases at V and 4 bases at J, with 17 bases between.

The rearrangement joins TRBV7-2 to TRBJ2-3, with D unresolved. V was shortened by 1 base and J by 0 bases, with 14 bases between the two germline ends. CDR3 length equals 17 residues. CDR1 is SGHTA and CDR2 is FQGNSA in the germline V gene. For the CDR3, the DNA is TGTGCCAGCAGCTTAGGTGTCGAGACACCAAGCACAGATACGCAGTATTTT. Translation gives CASSLGVETPSTDTQYF.

The chain employs TRBV27 and TRBJ2-2, with a tentative D call TRBD2 (6 bases). Trimming cost V 2 bases and J 1 base, with 11 bases left between them. Germline CDR1 and CDR2: MNHEY and SMNVEV (reference sequence). CDR3 size: 16 residues. The DNA of the CDR3 is TGTGCCAGCAGTTTACTAGCGCCTGAGAACACCGGGGAGCTGTTTTTT. Protein sequence: CASSLLAPENTGELFF.

The rearrangement joins TRBV11-2 to TRBJ2-5; 13 bases are shared with TRBD2. The germline V gene has CDR1 SGHAT and CDR2 FQNNGV. With 4 bases clipped from V and 4 bases from J, the junction kept 15 bases outside the gene matches. CDR3 length: 19 residues. The CDR3 spells CASSSFRTSGRRRGETQYF. The CDR3, as DNA: TGTGCCAGCAGCTCCTTTAGGACTAGCGGGAGACGTAGGGGAGAGACCCAGTACTTC.

Notes on this clone: The junction and the germline gene differ at one end; a read error may be behind it. The CDR3 is CASSQVISFF. CDR3 DNA: TGTGCCAGCAGCCAAGTAATTTCCTTTTTC. This chain links TRBV14 with TRBJ2-7; no definite D call. The CDR3 is 10 residues long. CDR1 and CDR2 (germline): SGHDN, FVKESK.

This clone was seen a few times. V is TRBV28 and J is TRBJ2-3; D is unresolved. Trimming stripped 2 bases from V and 5 bases from J, with 2 bases between. CDR3 size: 11 residues. CDR1 and CDR2 (germline): MDHEN, SYDVKM. CDR3 bases: TGTGCCAGCAGTTTAGTAGATACGCAGTATTTT. Translated: CASSLVDTQYF.

The chain joins TRBV6-1 to TRBJ1-4; 9 bases align to TRBD1. Germline V gene sequence: CDR1 MNHNS, CDR2 SASEGT. V lost 6 bases to trimming and J lost 6 bases; unmatched junction nucleotides: 5. The CDR3 consists of 14 residues. The CDR3 DNA sequence: TGTGCCAGCAGATACAGGGGGCTCGATGAAAAACTGTTTTTT. It yields the protein CASRYRGLDEKLFF.

The chain is built from TRBV2 and TRBJ1-2; D is unclear. This CDR3 is built from 11 residues. V lost 4 bases, J lost 6 bases, and 6 bases lay in between. From germline, CDR1 is SNHLY and CDR2 FYNNEI. This chain's CDR3 is CASSGLDGYTF. DNA for the CDR3: TGTGCCAGCAGTGGGTTAGATGGCTACACCTTC.

A single count supports this clone. The rearrangement links TRBV25-1 to TRBJ1-2; maybe TRBD1 (5 bases). The V gene lost 5 bases and the J gene lost 8 bases, with 18 bases spanning the gap. Per germline, CDR1 MGHDK and CDR2 SYGVNS. The CDR3 has 14 amino acids. The CDR3 loop is CASSTRRGESGYTF. CDR3 nucleotide sequence: TGTGCCAGCAGTACCCGGCGGGGGGAGAGCGGCTACACCTTC.

The chain uses TRBV9 and TRBJ2-2; the match to TRBD2 covers 8 bases. The CDR3 runs to 15 residues. V lost 3 bases to trimming and J lost 5 bases; unmatched junction nucleotides: 6. Germline values: CDR1 SGDLS, CDR2 YYNGEE. CDR3 coding DNA: TGTGCCAGCAGCGAGACTAGCGTGGGGACCGGGGAGCTGTTTTTT. This sequence encodes CASSETSVGTGELFF. The full variable domain, rest sourced from reference TRBV9 and TRBJ2-2, is DSGVTQTPKHLITATGQRVTLRCSPRSGDLSVYWYQQSLDQGLQFLIQYYNGEERAKGNILERFSAQQFPDLHSELNLSSLELGDSALYFCASSETSVGTGELFFGEGSRLTVL.

The J gene is TRBJ1-3, the V gene TRBV14, with no clear D. V gave up 2 bases and J gave up 5 bases, with 13 bases separating them. This CDR3 is built from 15 residues. Looked up from germline, CDR1 is SGHDN and CDR2 is FVKESK. The CDR3 loop is CASSQTARARNTIYF. In DNA form, the CDR3 reads TGTGCCAGCAGCCAAACAGCCCGGGCCCGAAACACCATATATTTT.

The V gene is TRBV19, the J gene TRBJ2-3; 7 nucleotides align to TRBD2. CDR1 is LNHDA, CDR2 SQIVND, per germline (reference sequence). There are 15 residues in the CDR3. V was clipped by 5 bases and J by 0 bases; unmatched bases: 5. This CDR3 is CASSRSGMSTDTQYF. CDR3 DNA: TGTGCCAGTAGTCGAAGCGGGATGAGCACAGATACGCAGTATTTT. Full variable domain (outside the CDR3, taken from reference TRBV19 and TRBJ2-3): DGGITQSPKYLFRKEGQNVTLSCEQNLNHDAMYWYRQDPGQGLRLIYYSQIVNDFQKGDIAEGYSVSREKKESFPLTVTSAQKNPTAFYLCASSRSGMSTDTQYFGPGTRLTVL.

The J gene is TRBJ1-1, the V gene TRBV5-1; the D gene is possibly TRBD1 (5 bases). Germline V gives CDR1 SGHRS, CDR2 YFSETQ. Trimming removed 4 bases at V and 1 base at J, with 8 bases between. The CDR3 runs 13 residues. In DNA, the CDR3 is TGCGCCAGCAGCCCCACAGGGAACACTGAAGCTTTCTTT. Its protein is CASSPTGNTEAFF. Combining the CDR3 with reference TRBV5-1 and TRBJ1-1 gives the whole variable domain KAGVTQTPRYLIKTRGQQVTLSCSPISGHRSVSWYQQTPGQGLQFLFEYFSETQRNKGNFPGRFSGRQFSNSRSEMNVSTLELGDSALYLCASSPTGNTEAFFGQGTRLTVV.

The J gene is TRBJ2-5, the V gene TRBV21-1; TRBD2 was called by the table and not checked on the DNA. TRBV21-1 is annotated as a pseudogene. This CDR3 has 21 residues. The CDR3 loop reads CASSEKRGTSGSVAGQETQYF. CDR3 DNA: TGTGCCAGCAGCGAAAAAAGGGGGACTAGCGGGAGTGTGGCTGGACAAGAGACCCAGTACTTC.

The chain joins TRBV2 to TRBJ2-5; D is unclear. Trimming removed 2 bases from V and 6 bases from J, with 13 bases in between. Germline V gene sequence: CDR1 SNHLY, CDR2 FYNNEI. The CDR3 sequence is 14 residues long. CDR3 sequence (DNA): TGTGCCAGCAGTGAACCTTCCCCGGCGAAGACCCAGTACTTC. Translated: CASSEPSPAKTQYF.

V is TRBV30 and J is TRBJ2-6; D is possibly TRBD2 (5 bases). This CDR3 spans 13 amino acids. Germline V gives CDR1 GTSNPN, CDR2 SVGIG (reference sequence). V was shortened by 4 bases and J by 2 bases, with 6 bases between the two germline ends. This CDR3 is CAWIGAGANVLTF. The CDR3 DNA is TGTGCCTGGATCGGGGCTGGGGCCAACGTCCTGACTTTC. The whole variable domain, filled in from reference TRBV30 and TRBJ2-6, reads SQTIHQWPATLVQPVGSPLSLECTVEGTSNPNLYWYRQAAGRGLQLLFYSVGIGQISSEVPQNLSASRPQDRQFILSSKKLLLSDSGFYLCAWIGAGANVLTFGAGSRLTVL.

The rearrangement links TRBV9 to TRBJ2-2; 10 bases agree with TRBD2. CDR1 and CDR2 (germline): SGDLS, YYNGEE. The CDR3 totals 17 residues. Germline trimming cut 0 bases from V and 5 bases from J; bases unmatched to any gene: 7. CDR3 protein: CASSVASGSSLTGELFF. CDR3 coding DNA: TGTGCCAGCAGCGTAGCTAGCGGGAGTTCCCTTACCGGGGAGCTGTTTTTT. The whole variable domain, remainder taken from reference TRBV9 and TRBJ2-2, is DSGVTQTPKHLITATGQRVTLRCSPRSGDLSVYWYQQSLDQGLQFLIQYYNGEERAKGNILERFSAQQFPDLHSELNLSSLELGDSALYFCASSVASGSSLTGELFFGEGSRLTVL.

V gene TRBV5-1 combines with J gene TRBJ2-7, with D uncertain. This CDR3 spans 14 amino acids. Trimming removed 3 bases from V and 4 bases from J, with 14 bases in between. CDR1 is SGHRS, CDR2 YFSETQ, per germline. CDR3 nucleotide sequence: TGCGCCAGCAGCTCCCGGTCAGACGGTTACGAGCAGTACTTC. Protein sequence: CASSSRSDGYEQYF.

This clone was picked up one time. The chain recombines TRBV6-5 with TRBJ1-2, with a possible D match to TRBD1 (6 bases). V was trimmed by 10 bases and J by 6 bases, leaving 18 bases between them. Germline V gene sequence: CDR1 MNHEY, CDR2 SVGAGI. The CDR3 is made up of 13 amino acids. The CDR3 nucleotides read TGTGCCACGAGGCGGGGGCGCCGGGATGGCTACACCTTC. This sequence encodes CATRRGRRDGYTF.

CDR3 amino acids: CASSESGDTNYEQYF. In DNA, the CDR3 is TGTGCCAGCAGTGAGTCCGGGGACACCAACTACGAGCAGTACTTC. The chain has TRBV6-1 and TRBJ2-7; a weak D match, TRBD1 (6 bases). Germline lookup yields CDR1 MNHNS and CDR2 SASEGT. The CDR3 runs to 15 residues. Trimming left V 3 bases short and J 3 bases short, with 15 bases between.

This sequence joins TRBV6-5 and TRBJ1-5, with D unresolved. Trimming removed 7 bases at V and 0 bases at J, with 4 bases between. Germline V CDR1 and CDR2: MNHEY, SVGAGI. The CDR3 runs 12 residues. The DNA of the CDR3 is TGTGCCAGCACGAATAGCAATCAGCCCCAGCATTTT. Translation gives CASTNSNQPQHF.

The chain combines TRBV18 with TRBJ1-1; tentatively, D is TRBD1 (6 bases). V was pared by 4 bases and J by 5 bases, with 14 bases between. There are 14 residues in the CDR3. Germline CDR1 reads KGHSH; CDR2 reads LQKENI. CDR3 residues: CASSQGGAGTEAFF. The CDR3 bases are TGTGCCAGCTCACAAGGGGGGGCTGGGACTGAAGCTTTCTTT.

Written as DNA, the CDR3 is TGTGCCAGCTCACCATCAGGGGAGCCGAACACTGAAGCTTTCTTT. It translates to CASSPSGEPNTEAFF. This chain joins TRBV18 and TRBJ1-1; maybe TRBD1 (6 bases). CDR1 KGHSH and CDR2 LQKENI come from the germline V gene. Trimming left V 2 bases short and J 1 base short, with 11 bases between. This CDR3 is built from 15 residues.

CDR3: CASSLNQGGGYGYTF. Written as DNA, the CDR3 is TGTGCCAGCAGTCTCAACCAGGGGGGCGGCTATGGCTACACCTTC. This chain links TRBV6-4 with TRBJ1-2; 7 bases are shared with TRBD1. V shed 5 bases and J 4 bases; nucleotides not matched to a gene: 10. CDR3 length equals 15 residues. The germline V gene encodes CDR1 MRHNA and CDR2 SNTAGT.

V usage is TRBV11-3 and J usage is TRBJ2-5; tentative D call: TRBD1 (5 bases). CDR3 length equals 15 residues. Germline CDR1 and CDR2: SGHNT and YENEEA. Trimming took off 1 base at V and 1 base at J, with 10 bases between the two ends. CDR3 nucleotides: TGTGCCAGCAGCTTAGGGAGACAGTCCCAAGAGACCCAGTACTTC. Protein product: CASSLGRQSQETQYF.

The chain uses TRBV4-3 and TRBJ2-7; TRBD1 matches at 8 bases. The CDR3 is 17 residues long. Trimming cost V 0 bases and J 6 bases; bases outside gene matches: 13. Germline-derived CDR1 and CDR2 are LGHNA and YSLEER. CDR3 bases: TGCGCCAGCAGCCAAGACTCATCCGGGACAGGATCACGCGAGCAGTACTTC. Protein sequence: CASSQDSSGTGSREQYF.

The V call is TRBV19, the J call TRBJ2-7, with 8 bases lining up with TRBD1. V lost 5 bases and J lost 8; bases outside the gene matches: 5. There are 12 residues in the CDR3. The germline V gene has CDR1 LNHDA and CDR2 SQIVND (reference sequence). CDR3 loop: CASSDFRGQQYF. As DNA, the CDR3 is TGTGCCAGTAGTGACTTCAGGGGGCAGCAGTACTTC.